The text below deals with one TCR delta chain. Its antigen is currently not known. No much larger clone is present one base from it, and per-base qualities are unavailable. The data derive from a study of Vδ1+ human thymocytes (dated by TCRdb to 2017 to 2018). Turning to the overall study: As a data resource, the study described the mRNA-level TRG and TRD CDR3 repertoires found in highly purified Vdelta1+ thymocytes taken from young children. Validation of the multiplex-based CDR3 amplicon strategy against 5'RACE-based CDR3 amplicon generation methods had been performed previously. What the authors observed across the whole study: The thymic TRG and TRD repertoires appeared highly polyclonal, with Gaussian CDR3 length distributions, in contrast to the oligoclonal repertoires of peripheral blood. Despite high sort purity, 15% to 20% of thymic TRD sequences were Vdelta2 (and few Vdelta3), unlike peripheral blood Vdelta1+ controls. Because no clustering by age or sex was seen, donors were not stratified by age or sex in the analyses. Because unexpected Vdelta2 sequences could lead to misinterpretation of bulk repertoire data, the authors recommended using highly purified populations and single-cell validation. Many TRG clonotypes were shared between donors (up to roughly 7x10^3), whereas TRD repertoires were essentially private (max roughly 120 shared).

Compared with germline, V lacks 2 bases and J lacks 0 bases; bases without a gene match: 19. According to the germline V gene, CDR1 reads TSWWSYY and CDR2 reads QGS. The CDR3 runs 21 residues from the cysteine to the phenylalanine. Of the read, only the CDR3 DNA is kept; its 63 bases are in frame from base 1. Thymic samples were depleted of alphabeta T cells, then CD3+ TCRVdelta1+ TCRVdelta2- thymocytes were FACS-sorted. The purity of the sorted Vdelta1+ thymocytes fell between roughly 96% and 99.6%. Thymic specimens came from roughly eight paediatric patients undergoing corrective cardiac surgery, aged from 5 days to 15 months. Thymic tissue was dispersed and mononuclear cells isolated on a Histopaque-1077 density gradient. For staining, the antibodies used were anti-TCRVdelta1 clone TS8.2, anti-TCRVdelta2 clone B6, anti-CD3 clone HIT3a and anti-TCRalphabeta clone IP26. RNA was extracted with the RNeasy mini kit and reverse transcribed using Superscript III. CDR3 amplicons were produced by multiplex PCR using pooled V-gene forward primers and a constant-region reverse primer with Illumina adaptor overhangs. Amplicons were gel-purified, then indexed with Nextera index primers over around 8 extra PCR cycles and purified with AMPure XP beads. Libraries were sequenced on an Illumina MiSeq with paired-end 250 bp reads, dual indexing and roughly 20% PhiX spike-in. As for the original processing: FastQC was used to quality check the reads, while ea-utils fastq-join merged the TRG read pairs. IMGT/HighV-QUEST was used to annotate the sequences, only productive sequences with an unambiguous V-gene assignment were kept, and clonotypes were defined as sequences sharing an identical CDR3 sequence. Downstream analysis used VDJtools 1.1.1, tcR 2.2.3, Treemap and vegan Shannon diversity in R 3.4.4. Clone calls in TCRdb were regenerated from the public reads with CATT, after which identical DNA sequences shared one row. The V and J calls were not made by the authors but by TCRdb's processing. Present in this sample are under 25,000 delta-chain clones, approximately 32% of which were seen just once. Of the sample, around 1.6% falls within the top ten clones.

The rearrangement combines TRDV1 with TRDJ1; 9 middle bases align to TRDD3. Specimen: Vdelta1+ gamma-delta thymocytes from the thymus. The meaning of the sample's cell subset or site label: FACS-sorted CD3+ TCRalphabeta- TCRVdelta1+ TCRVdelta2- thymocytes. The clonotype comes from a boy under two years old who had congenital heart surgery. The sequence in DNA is TGTGCTCTTGGGGAAGGTCTGACCTACTGGGGGAACCACCAGTACACCGATAAACTCATCTTT. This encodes CALGEGLTYWGNHQYTDKLIF.